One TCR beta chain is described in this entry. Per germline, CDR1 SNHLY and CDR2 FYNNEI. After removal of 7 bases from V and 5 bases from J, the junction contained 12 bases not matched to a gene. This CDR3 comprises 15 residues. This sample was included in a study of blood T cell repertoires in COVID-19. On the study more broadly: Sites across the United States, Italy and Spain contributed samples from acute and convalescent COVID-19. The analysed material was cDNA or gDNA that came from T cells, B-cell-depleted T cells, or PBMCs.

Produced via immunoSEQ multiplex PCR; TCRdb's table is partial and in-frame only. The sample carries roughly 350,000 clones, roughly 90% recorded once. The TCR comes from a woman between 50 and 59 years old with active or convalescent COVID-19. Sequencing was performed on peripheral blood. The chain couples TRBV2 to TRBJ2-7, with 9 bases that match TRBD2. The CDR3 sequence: CASIFGGRAVNEQYF. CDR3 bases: TGTGCCAGCATTTTCGGCGGGAGGGCCGTAAACGAGCAGTACTTC.